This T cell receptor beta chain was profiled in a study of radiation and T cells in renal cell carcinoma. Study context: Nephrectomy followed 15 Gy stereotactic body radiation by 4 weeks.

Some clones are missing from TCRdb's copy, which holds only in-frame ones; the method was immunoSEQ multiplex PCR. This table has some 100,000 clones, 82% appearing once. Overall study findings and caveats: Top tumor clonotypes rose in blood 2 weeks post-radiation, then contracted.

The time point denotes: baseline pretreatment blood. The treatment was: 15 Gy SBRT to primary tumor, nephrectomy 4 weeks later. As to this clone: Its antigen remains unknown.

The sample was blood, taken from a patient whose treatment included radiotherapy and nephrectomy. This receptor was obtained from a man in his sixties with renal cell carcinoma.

DNA for the CDR3: TGTGCCAGCAGTTTCCCCTTGGGGGACAGGGGAAGATACGAGCAGTACTTC. Translated: CASSFPLGDRGRYEQYF. The chain links TRBV28 to TRBJ2-7, with 10 bases fitting TRBD1. The CDR3 spans 17 residues. V was pared by 3 bases and J by 4 bases, with 12 bases of the junction left unmatched. Germline V lookup: CDR1 MDHEN, CDR2 SYDVKM.